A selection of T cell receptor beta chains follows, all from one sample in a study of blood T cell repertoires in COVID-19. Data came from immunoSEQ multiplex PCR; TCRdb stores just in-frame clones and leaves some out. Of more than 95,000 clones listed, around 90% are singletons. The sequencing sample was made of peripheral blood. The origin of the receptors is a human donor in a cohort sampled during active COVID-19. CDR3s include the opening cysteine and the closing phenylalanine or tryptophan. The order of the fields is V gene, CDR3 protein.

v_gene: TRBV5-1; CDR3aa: CASSPQGNTYEQYF
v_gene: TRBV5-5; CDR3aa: CASSLALPGTITNSNQPQHF
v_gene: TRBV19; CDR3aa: CASSIDRGLSYEQYF
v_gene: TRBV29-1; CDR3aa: CSVDLAGVDEQFF
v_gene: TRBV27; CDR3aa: CASSQSPGTFPYEQYF
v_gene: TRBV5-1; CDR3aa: CASSLALTGTGELFF
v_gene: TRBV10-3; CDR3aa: CAISEPDRDSYEQYF
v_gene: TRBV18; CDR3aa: CASSPPPGGKETQYF
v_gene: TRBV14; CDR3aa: CASSHSMGYTF
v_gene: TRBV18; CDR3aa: CASSPGGGIEQYF
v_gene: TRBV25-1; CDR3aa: CASSESRAQETQYF
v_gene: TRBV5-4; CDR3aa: CASSPDPGGAIQPQHF
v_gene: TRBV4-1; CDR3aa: CASSQALVAKNIQYF
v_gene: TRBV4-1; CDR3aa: CASSSRTSGGQGYEQYF
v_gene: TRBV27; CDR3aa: CASSLEGWSTNEKLFF
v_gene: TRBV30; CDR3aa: CAWSVLAGWNYGYTF
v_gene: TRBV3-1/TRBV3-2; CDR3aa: CASSHHGLAGATGELFF
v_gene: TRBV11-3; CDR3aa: CASSFPPGYEQYF
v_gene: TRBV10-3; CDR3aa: CAISESSPGQGLNEQFF
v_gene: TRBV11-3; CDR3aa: CASTTGPSTDTQYF
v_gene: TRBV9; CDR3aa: CASSAIGLAGVPTGELFF
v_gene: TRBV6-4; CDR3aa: CASSDSLTTTDTQYF
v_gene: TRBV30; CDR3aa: CAWSTRSDAFF
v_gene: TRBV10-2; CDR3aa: CASSDSRTGNGYTF
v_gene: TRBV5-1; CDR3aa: CASSLVDTGADTQYF
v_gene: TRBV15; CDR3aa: CATQPGTGHSGANVLTF
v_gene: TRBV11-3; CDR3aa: CASSSQNDRPTYEQYF
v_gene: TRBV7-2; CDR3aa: CASSPRTGKEKLFF
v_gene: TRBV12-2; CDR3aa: CASRVAGGLSTDTQYF
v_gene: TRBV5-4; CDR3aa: CASSSEVTGTGFYGYTF
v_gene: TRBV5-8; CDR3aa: CASSLGAGWNF
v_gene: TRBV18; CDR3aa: CASSPGGSYNEQFF
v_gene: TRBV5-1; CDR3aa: CASSPYRSAYNYTF
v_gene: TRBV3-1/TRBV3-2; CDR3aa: CASSQDRVALHF
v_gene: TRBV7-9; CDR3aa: CASSARTTGGVGEKLFF
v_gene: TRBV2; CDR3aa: CASSGRTSKAAEQYF
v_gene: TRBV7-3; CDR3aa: CASSSSPGTGALGNTIYF
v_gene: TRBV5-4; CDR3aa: CASSRGYEQFF
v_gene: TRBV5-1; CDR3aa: CASTLTGTGGYEQYF
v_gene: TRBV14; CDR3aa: CASSQESGIFFTDTQYF
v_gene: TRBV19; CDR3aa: CASSPSSMQANYGYTF
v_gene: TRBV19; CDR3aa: CASKSKGGGQGTNGGYTF
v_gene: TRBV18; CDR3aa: CASSLTGTGDTEAFF
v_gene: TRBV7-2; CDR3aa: CASSTRLAGGTYEQYF
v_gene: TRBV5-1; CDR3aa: CASSPQLDTQYF
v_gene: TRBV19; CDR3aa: CASSRSGTGVDQPQHF
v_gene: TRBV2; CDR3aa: CASRATSGRGETQYF
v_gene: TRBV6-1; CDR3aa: CASSEVVGTGTKVNEQFF
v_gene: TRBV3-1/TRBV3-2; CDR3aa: CASSHRAGGATGELFF
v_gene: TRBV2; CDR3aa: CASSEGLGAKEKLFF
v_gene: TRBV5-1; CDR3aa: CASRPRKSDRGHSYEQYF
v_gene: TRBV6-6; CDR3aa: CASNHPGTGGAYGYTF
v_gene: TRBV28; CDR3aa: CASSFFIGTGTEKLFF
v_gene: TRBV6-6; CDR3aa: CASSPLDTSQFF
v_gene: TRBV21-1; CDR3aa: CANSCSNQPQHF
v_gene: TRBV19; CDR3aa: CASSISPTGPMNTEAFF
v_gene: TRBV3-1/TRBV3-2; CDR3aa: CASGLAGGADTQYF
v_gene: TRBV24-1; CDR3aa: CATSISGNQPQHF
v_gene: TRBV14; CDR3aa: CASSQSRWTDTQYF